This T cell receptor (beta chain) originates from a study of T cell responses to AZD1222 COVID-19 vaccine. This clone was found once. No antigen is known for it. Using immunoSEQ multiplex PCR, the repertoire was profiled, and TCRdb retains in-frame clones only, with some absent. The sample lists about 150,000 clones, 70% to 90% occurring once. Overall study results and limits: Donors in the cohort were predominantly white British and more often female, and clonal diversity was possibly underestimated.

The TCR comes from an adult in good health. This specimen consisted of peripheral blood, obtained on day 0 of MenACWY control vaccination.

In DNA form, the CDR3 reads TGTGCCATCAGTGAATCGGGGGGAGGCCAGCCCCAGCATTTT. It is translated as CAISESGGGQPQHF. This sequence joins TRBV10-3 and TRBJ1-5; D possibly corresponds to TRBD1 (5 bases). This CDR3 is built from 14 residues. CDR1 is ENHRY and CDR2 is SYGVKD in the germline V gene. The V and J ends lost 3 bases and 7 bases respectively, with 13 bases between them.